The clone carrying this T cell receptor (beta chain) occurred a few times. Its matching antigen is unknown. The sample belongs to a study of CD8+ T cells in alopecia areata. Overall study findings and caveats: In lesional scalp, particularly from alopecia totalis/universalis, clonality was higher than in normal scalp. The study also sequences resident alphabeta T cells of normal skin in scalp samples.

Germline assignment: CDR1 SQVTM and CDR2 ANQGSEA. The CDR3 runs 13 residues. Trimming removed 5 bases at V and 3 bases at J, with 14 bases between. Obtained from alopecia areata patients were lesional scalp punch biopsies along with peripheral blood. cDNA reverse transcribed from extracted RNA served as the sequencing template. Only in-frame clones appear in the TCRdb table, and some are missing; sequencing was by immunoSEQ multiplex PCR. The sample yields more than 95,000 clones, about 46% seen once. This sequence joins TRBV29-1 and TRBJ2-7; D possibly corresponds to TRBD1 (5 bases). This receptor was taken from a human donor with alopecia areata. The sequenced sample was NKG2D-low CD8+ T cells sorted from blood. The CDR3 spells CSVLPGRDYEQYF. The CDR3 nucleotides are TGCAGCGTTTTACCGGGCAGGGACTACGAGCAGTACTTC.